The 7 T cell receptor beta chains below were found in one sample sequenced in a study of T-cell memory formation after mild COVID-19. Using its own MiXCR run on the 5' RACE reads, TCRdb lists one record per CDR3 protein. Of 300,000 to 350,000 distinct CDR3 sequences in the sample, around an eighth are singletons; the top ten hold under 25%. The sequencing sample was made of PBMCs or a T cell subset sorted from them (not recorded which). These receptors were obtained from a man younger than 35 who had mild COVID-19 (a few samples of this study predate the infection). Cell type and time point are not known.

This clonotype showed up just a few times. The genes are TRBV7-9 and TRBJ1-1; D not certain. The CDR3 extends over 13 amino acids. Germline CDR1 is SEHNR and CDR2 is FQNEAQ (reference sequence). V gave up 6 bases and J gave up 1 base, with 9 bases separating them. CDR3 residues: CASRSTSNTEAFF. Written as DNA, the CDR3 is TGTGCCAGCAGGTCAACATCGAACACTGAAGCTTTCTTT. Complete variable domain (other parts from reference TRBV7-9 and TRBJ1-1): DTGVSQNPRHKITKRGQNVTFRCDPISEHNRLYWYRQTLGQGPEFLTYFQNEAQLEKSRLLSDRFSAERPKGSFSTLEIQRTEQGDSAMYLCASRSTSNTEAFFGQGTRLTVV.

This rearrangement joins TRBV21-1 to TRBJ1-2; the table calls TRBD1, which could not be checked here. TRBV21-1 is given as a pseudogene. The CDR3 has 17 residues. The CDR3 coding sequence is TGTGCCAGCAGTAAAGGGTCGTTACAGGGGGTTAACTATGGCTACACCTTC. Its protein is CASSKGSLQGVNYGYTF.

This clonotype was seen a few times. The chain recombines TRBV5-1 with TRBJ2-2; D is perhaps TRBD2 (5 bases). CDR1 is SGHRS, CDR2 YFSETQ, per germline. The V end was cut by 5 bases, the J end by 4 bases, with 12 bases between. The CDR3 totals 14 residues. CDR3 region: CASRREMVTGELFF. CDR3 DNA sequence: TGCGCCAGCAGGAGGGAGATGGTCACCGGGGAGCTGTTTTTT.

The rearrangement uses TRBV5-5 and TRBJ2-1; D gene uncertain. Deletions cut 4 bases from V and 7 bases from J, with 21 bases between. The CDR3 contains 16 residues. Germline CDR1 reads SGHKS; CDR2 reads YYEKEE (reference sequence). The chain's CDR3 is CASSPPRAASENEQFF. As DNA, the CDR3 is TGTGCCAGCAGCCCCCCTCGTGCAGCAAGCGAGAATGAGCAGTTCTTC.

The chain has TRBV9 and TRBJ2-7; 8 bases map to TRBD1. The CDR3 has 15 residues. Losses at the gene ends were 0 bases for V and 3 bases for J; bases not matched to a gene: 5. CDR1 is SGDLS and CDR2 is YYNGEE in the germline V gene. In DNA form, the CDR3 reads TGTGCCAGCAGCGTAGAACCGGGACAGGTCTACGAGCAGTACTTC. Its translation: CASSVEPGQVYEQYF.

This chain joins TRBV4-3 and TRBJ1-4; D is uncertain. V dropped 0 bases and J dropped 7 bases, with 12 bases sitting between them. From germline, CDR1 is LGHNA and CDR2 YSLEER. CDR3 size: 15 residues. CDR3 sequence reads: CASSQDENTLEKLFF. The CDR3 DNA reads TGCGCCAGCAGCCAAGATGAGAACACCCTTGAAAAACTGTTTTTT.

The V call is TRBV3-1, the J call TRBJ1-6; D is undetermined. Germline V gene data show CDR1 as LGHDT and CDR2 as YNNKEL (reference sequence). The CDR3 extends over 15 amino acids. V shed 0 bases and J shed 8 bases, with 11 bases lying between them. CDR3 amino acids: CASSQDQGWDSPLHF. CDR3 in DNA: TGTGCCAGCAGCCAAGATCAAGGGTGGGATTCACCCCTCCACTTT.